This T cell receptor beta chain emerged from a study of CD8 T cells in acute hepatitis C reinfection. About the research overall: TCRbeta of HCV NS3-1073-specific CD8+ T cells was profiled.

Assay used: immunoSEQ multiplex PCR; TCRdb lists only in-frame clones, some missing. The sample shows about 38,000 clones, roughly 89% of them seen only once. There are 16 residues in the CDR3. After removal of 2 bases from V and 5 bases from J, the junction contained 7 bases not matched to a gene. Germline V gene lookup returns CDR1 SEHNR and CDR2 FQNEAQ (reference sequence). Study results and caveats: A V04-02/J02-02 clonotype was among some 13 public ones, independent of outcome.

Time point specified: naive CD8 control sorted from an acute-time-point sample. Surface staining used CD3, CD8 and CD45RO, with dead cells excluded. Concerning this clone: Its target is not known.

The specimen sequenced was naive CD8+ T cells from PBMCs. The chain links TRBV7-9 to TRBJ2-5; 11 nucleotides agree with TRBD2. The TCR was taken from a man aged 25-45 years with chronic hepatitis C. The CDR3 protein is CASSLLLAGVRETQYF. The CDR3 nucleotides are TGTGCCAGCAGCTTATTACTAGCGGGAGTTCGGGAGACCCAGTACTTC.